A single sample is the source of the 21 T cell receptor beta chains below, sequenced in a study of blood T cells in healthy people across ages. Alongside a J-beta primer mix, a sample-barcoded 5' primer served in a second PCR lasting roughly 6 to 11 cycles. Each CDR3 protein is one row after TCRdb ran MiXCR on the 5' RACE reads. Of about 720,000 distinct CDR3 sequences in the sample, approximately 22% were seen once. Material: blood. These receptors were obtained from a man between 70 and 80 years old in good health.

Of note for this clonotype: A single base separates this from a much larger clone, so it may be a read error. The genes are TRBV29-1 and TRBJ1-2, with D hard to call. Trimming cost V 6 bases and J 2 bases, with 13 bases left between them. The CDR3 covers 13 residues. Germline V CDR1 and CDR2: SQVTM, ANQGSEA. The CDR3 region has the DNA TGCAGCGTCGTAACAAAGCTAAACTATGGCTACACCTTC. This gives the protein CSVVTKLNYGYTF.

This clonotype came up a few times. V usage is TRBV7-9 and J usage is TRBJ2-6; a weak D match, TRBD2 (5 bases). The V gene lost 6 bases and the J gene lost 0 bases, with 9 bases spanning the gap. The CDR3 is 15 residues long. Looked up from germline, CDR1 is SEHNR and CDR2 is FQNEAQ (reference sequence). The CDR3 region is CASRTIASGANVLTF. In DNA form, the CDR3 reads TGTGCCAGCAGGACTATAGCCTCTGGGGCCAACGTCCTGACTTTC.

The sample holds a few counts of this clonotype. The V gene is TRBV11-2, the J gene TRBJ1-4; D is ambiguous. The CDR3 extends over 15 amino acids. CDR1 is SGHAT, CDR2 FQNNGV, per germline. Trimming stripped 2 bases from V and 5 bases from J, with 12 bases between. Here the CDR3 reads CASSLLALENEKLFF. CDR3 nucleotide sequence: TGTGCCAGCAGCTTACTTGCCTTAGAGAATGAAAAACTGTTTTTT. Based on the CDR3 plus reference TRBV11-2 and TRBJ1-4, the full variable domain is EAGVAQSPRYKIIEKRQSVAFWCNPISGHATLYWYQQILGQGPKLLIQFQNNGVVDDSQLPKDRFSAERLKGVDSTLKIQPAKLEDSAVYLCASSLLALENEKLFFGSGTQLSVL.

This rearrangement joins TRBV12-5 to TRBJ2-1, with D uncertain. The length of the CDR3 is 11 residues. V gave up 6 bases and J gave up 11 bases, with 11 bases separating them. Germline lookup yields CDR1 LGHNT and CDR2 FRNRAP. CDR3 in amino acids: CASGSDRKQFF. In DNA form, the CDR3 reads TGTGCTAGTGGGAGCGACCGAAAGCAGTTCTTC.

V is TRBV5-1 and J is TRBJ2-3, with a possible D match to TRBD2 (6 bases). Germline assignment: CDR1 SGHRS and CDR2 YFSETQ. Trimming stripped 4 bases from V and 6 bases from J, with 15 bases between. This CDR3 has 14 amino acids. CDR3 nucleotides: TGCGCCAGCAGCCCGAGAGGGGCGGGGGATACGCAGTATTTT. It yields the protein CASSPRGAGDTQYF.

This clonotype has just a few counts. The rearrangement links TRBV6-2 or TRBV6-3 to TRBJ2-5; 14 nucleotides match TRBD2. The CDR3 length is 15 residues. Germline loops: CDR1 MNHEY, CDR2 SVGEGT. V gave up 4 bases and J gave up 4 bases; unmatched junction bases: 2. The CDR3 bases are TGTGCCAGCAGTTCGACTAGCGGGGGGGTAGAGACCCAGTACTTC. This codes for CASSSTSGGVETQYF.

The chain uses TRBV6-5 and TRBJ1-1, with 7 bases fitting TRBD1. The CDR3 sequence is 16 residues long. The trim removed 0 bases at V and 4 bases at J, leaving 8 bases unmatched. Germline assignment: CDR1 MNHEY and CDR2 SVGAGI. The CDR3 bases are TGTGCCAGCAGTTACTCGCTGGGCGCAGGGGGCACTGAAGCTTTCTTT. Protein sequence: CASSYSLGAGGTEAFF.

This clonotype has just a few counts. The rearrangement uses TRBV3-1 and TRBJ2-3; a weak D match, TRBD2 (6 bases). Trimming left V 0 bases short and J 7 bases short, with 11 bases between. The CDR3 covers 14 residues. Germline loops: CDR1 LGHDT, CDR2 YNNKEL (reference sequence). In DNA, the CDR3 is TGTGCCAGCAGCCAAGAAGTCGGGGGATATACGCAGTATTTT. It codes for CASSQEVGGYTQYF.

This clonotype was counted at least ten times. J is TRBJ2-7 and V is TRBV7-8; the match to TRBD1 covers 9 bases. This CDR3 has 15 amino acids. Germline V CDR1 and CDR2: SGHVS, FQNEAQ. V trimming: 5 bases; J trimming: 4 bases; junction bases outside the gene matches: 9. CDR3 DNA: TGTGCCAGCAGCAAACGTGGACAGGGGTGGTACGAGCAGTACTTC. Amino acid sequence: CASSKRGQGWYEQYF.

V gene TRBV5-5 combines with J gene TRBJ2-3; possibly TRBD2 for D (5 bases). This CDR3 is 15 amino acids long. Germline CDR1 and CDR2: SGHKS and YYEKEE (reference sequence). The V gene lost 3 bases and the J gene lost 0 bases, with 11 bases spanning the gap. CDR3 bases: TGTGCCAGCAGCTCACCCAGCGGAAGCACAGATACGCAGTATTTT. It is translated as CASSSPSGSTDTQYF. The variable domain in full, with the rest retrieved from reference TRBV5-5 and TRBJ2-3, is DAGVTQSPTHLIKTRGQQVTLRCSPISGHKSVSWYQQVLGQGPQFIFQYYEKEERGRGNFPDRFSARQFPNYSSELNVNALLLGDSALYLCASSSPSGSTDTQYFGPGTRLTVL.

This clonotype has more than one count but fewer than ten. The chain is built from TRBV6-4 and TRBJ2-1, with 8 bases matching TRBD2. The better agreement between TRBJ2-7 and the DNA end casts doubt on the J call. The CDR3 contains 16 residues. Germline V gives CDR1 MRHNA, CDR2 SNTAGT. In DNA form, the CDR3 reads TGTGCCAGCAGTGACTCGGAGCGGGGGCACTCCTACGAGCAGTACTTC. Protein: CASSDSERGHSYEQYF.

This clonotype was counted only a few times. The CDR3 here is CASSLRPGSEQYF. CDR3 DNA sequence: TGTGCCAGCAGTTTACGGCCAGGGAGCGAGCAGTACTTC. The V and J genes are TRBV27 and TRBJ2-7, with D perhaps matching TRBD1 or TRBD2 (5 bases each). The germline V and J ends were trimmed by 2 bases and 6 bases, with 11 bases remaining between them. The CDR3 contains 13 residues. In germline, CDR1 is MNHEY, CDR2 SMNVEV (reference sequence).

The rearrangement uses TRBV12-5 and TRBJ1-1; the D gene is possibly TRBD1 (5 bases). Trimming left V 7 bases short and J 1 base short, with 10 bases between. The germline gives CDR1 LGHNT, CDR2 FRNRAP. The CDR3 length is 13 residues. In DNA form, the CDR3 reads TGTGCTAGTGCTTTTGGGGGGAACACTGAAGCTTTCTTT. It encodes CASAFGGNTEAFF.

CDR3 sequence (DNA): TGTGCCAGCAGCTGGGGGGACAGGAACTATGGCTACACCTTC. Its protein product is CASSWGDRNYGYTF. The chain links TRBV7-8 to TRBJ1-2, with 8 positions matching TRBD1. This CDR3 comprises 14 residues. With 4 bases clipped from V and 2 bases from J, the junction kept 3 bases outside the gene matches. The germline V gene encodes CDR1 SGHVS and CDR2 FQNEAQ. Combining the CDR3 with reference TRBV7-8 and TRBJ1-2 gives the whole variable domain GAGVSQSPRYKVAKRGQDVALRCDPISGHVSLFWYQQALGQGPEFLTYFQNEAQLDKSGLPSDRFFAERPEGSVSTLKIQRTQQEDSAVYLCASSWGDRNYGYTFGSGTRLTVV.

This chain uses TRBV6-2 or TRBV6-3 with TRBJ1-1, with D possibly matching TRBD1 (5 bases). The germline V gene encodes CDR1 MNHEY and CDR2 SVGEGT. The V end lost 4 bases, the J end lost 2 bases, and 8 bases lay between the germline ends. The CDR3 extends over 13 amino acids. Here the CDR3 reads CASSSWTNTEAFF. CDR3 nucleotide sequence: TGTGCCAGCAGTTCATGGACAAACACTGAAGCTTTCTTT.

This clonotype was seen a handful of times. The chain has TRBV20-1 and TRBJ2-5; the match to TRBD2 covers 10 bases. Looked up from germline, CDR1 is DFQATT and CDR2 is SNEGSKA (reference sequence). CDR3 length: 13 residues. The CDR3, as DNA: TGCAGCGCGAAAAGACTAGCGGGAGAGACCCAGTACTTC. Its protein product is CSAKRLAGETQYF.

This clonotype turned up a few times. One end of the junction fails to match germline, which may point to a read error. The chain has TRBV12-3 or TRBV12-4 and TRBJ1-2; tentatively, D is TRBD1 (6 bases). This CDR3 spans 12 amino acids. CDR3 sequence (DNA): TGTGCCTGCAGTCTGGGGGGCAGGGGCTACACCTTC. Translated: CACSLGGRGYTF.

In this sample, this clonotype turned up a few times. CDR3 sequence: CASSEPSQGDYGYTF. In DNA, the CDR3 is TGCGCCAGCAGTGAGCCCTCTCAGGGGGACTATGGCTACACCTTC. V and J are TRBV10-2 and TRBJ1-2; 7 bases are a match to TRBD1. CDR1 is WSHSY, CDR2 SAAADI, per germline. V was clipped by 2 bases and J by 3 bases; unmatched bases: 6. This CDR3 spans 15 amino acids.

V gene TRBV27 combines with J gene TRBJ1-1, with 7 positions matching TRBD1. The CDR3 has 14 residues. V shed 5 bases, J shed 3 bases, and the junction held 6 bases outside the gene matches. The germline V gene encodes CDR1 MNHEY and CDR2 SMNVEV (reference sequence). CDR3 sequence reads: CASSQHRGDTEAFF. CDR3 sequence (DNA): TGTGCCAGCAGTCAACACAGGGGCGACACTGAAGCTTTCTTT.

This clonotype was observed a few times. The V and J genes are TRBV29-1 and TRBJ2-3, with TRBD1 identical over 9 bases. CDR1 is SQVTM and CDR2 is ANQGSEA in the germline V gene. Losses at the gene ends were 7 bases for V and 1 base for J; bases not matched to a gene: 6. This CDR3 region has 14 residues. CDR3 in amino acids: CSGKQGAGTDTQYF. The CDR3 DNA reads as TGCAGCGGGAAACAGGGGGCTGGCACAGATACGCAGTATTTT.

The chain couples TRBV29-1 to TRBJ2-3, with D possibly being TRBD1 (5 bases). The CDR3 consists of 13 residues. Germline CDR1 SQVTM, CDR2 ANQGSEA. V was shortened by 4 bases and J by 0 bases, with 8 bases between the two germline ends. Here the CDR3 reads CSVVQDSTDTQYF. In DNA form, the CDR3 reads TGCAGCGTTGTACAGGATAGCACAGATACGCAGTATTTT.